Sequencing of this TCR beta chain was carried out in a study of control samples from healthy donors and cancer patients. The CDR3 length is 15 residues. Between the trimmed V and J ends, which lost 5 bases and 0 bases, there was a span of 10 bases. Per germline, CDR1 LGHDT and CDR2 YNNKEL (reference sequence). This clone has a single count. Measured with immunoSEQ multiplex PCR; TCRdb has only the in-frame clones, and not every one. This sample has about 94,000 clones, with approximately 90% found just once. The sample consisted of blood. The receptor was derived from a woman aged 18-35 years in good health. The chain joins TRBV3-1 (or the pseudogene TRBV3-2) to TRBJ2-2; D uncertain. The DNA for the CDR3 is TGTGCCAGCAGCACTCGTACTACGAACACCGGGGAGCTGTTTTTT. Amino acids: CASSTRTTNTGELFF.